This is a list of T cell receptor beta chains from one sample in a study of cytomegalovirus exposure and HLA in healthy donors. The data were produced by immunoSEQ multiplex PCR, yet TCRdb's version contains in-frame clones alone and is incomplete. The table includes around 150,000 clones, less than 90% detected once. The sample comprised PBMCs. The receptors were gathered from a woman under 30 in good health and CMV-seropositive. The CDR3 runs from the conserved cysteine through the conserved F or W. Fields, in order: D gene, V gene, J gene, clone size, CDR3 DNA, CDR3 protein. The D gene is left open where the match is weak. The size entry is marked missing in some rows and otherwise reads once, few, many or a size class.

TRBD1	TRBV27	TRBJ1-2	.	TGTGCCAGCAGTAAACAGGGGGGTGGGAATGGCTACACCTTC	CASSKQGGGNGYTF
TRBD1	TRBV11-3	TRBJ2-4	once	TGTGCCAGCAGCCCCGGGACAGTAACAAACATTCAGTACTTC	CASSPGTVTNIQYF
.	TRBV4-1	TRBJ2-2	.	TGCGCCAGCAGCCAGATTCTCAGCGGGCAGACCGGGGAGCTGTTTTTT	CASSQILSGQTGELFF
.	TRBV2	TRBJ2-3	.	TGTGCCAGCACCCCACAGAGTGGGAGCACAGATACGCAGTATTTT	CASTPQSGSTDTQYF
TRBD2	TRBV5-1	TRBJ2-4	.	TGCGCCAGCAGCTTGGTCGCGGGAGGGCCCGTGGTCAAAAACATTCAGTACTTC	CASSLVAGGPVVKNIQYF
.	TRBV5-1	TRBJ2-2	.	TGCGCCAGCAGCTTGGATCTCAGGGGGGAGCTGTTTTTT	CASSLDLRGELFF
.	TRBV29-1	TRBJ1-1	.	TGCAGCGTTGAAGAAAGACAGGACGGGATTGCTTTCTTT	CSVEERQDGIAFF
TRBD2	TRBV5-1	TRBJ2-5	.	TGCGCCAGCAGCCCAGGACTAGCGGGAGGGCCCTCGGAGACCCAGTACTTC	CASSPGLAGGPSETQYF
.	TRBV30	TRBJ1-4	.	TGTGCCTGCGGGGGTCGGTCAACTAATGAAAAACTGTTTTTT	CACGGRSTNEKLFF
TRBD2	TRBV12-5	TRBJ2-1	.	TGTGCTAGTGGTTGGGGACTAGCGGGAGGGCCTGATGAGCAGTTCTTC	CASGWGLAGGPDEQFF
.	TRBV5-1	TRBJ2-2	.	TGCGCCAGCAGCTTGTGGGACACTTCAATCACCGGGGAGCTGTTTTTT	CASSLWDTSITGELFF
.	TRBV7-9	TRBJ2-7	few	TGTGCCAGCAGTCTAGGAACCGGATACGAGCAGTACTTC	CASSLGTGYEQYF
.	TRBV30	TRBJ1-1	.	TGTGCCTGGGGCCCGGGAGGGACTGAAGCTTTCTTT	CAWGPGGTEAFF
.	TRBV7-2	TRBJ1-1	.	TGTGCCAGCAGCCCCCTCCGGACTTTGAACACTGAAGCTTTCTTT	CASSPLRTLNTEAFF
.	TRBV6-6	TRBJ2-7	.	TGTGCCAGCAGTTACATACAGAGCTCCTACGAGCAGTACTTC	CASSYIQSSYEQYF
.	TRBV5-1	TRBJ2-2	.	TGCGCCAGCAGCTTGGATGGAGGTTACACCGGGGAGCTGTTTTTT	CASSLDGGYTGELFF
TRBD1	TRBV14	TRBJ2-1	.	TGTGCCAGCTCTCCGGACAGGGGTAACAATGAGCAGTTCTTC	CASSPDRGNNEQFF
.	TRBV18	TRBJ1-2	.	TGTGCCAGCTCACCACCTTACCGGGATTTACCCTTCTATGGCTACACCTTC	CASSPPYRDLPFYGYTF
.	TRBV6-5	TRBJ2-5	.	TGTGCCAGCAGTTACTTCGGACTCCAAGAGACCCAGTACTTC	CASSYFGLQETQYF
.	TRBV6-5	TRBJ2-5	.	TGTGCCAGCAGTCCTCGGGGGAGGTACCAAGAGACCCAGTACTTC	CASSPRGRYQETQYF
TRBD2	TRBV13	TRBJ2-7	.	TGTGCCAGCAGCTCGCTGACTAGCGGTTCCTACGAGCAGTACTTC	CASSSLTSGSYEQYF
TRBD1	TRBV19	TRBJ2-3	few	TGTGCCAGTAGTACGGGACAGGTGACTAGCACAGATACGCAGTATTTT	CASSTGQVTSTDTQYF
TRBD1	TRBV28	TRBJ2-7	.	TGTGCCAGCAGTCTTCGACAGGGGGTGGTAACCTACGAGCAGTACTTC	CASSLRQGVVTYEQYF
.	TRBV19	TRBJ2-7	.	TGTGCCAGTAGTGACAGTTACGAGCAGTACTTC	CASSDSYEQYF
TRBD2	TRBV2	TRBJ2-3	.	TGTGCCAGCAGTGCCCCGACTAGCGCGTCCAGCACAGATACGCAGTATTTT	CASSAPTSASSTDTQYF
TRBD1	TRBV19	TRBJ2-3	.	TGTGCCAGTAGTCAGGACAGGGGAAATACGCAGTATTTT	CASSQDRGNTQYF
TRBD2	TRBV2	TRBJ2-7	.	TGTGCCAGCAGCAAAATTTTAGCGGGGGTTTCGTACGAGCAGTACTTC	CASSKILAGVSYEQYF
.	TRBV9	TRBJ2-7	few	TGTGCCAGCAGCGTAGGCACAGGTCTATCCTACGAGCAGTACTTC	CASSVGTGLSYEQYF
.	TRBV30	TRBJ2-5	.	TGTGCTTCCGACAGGGGAGGGTGGGAGACCCAGTACTTC	CASDRGGWETQYF
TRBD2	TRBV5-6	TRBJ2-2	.	TGTGCCAGCAGCTTGGGTCGGGAGGGCCGGGAATGGACCGGGGAGCTGTTTTTT	CASSLGREGREWTGELFF
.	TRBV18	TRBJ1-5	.	TGTGCCAGCTCACCACGAGGGACACCACGAGGCAATCAGCCCCAGCATTTT	CASSPRGTPRGNQPQHF
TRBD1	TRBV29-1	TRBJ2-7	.	TGCAGCGTTAAAGAGGACAGGGGGCCCTACGAGCAGTACTTC	CSVKEDRGPYEQYF
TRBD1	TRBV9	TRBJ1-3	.	TGTGCCAGCAGCTTCAAGGGACAGTCTGGAAACACCATATATTTT	CASSFKGQSGNTIYF
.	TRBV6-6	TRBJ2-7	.	TGTGCCAGCACCAATCCAGAAGTATCCTACGAGCAGTACTTC	CASTNPEVSYEQYF
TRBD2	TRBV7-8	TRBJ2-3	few	TGTGCCAGCAGCTTAGCGTCGGCGGGAGGCCCAGATACGCAGTATTTT	CASSLASAGGPDTQYF
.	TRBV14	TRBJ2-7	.	TGTGCCAGCAGCCTCGCCAGACAGAATACCTACGAGCAGTACTTC	CASSLARQNTYEQYF
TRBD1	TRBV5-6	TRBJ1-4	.	TGTGCCAGCAGCTTGATGGGACAGGGGGCAACTAATGAAAAACTGTTTTTT	CASSLMGQGATNEKLFF
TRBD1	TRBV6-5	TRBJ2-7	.	TGTGCCAGCAGATTCCGGGACAGGGTAAACGAGCAGTACTTC	CASRFRDRVNEQYF
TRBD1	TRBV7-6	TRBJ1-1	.	TGTGCCAGCAGCTCAACCTCAGGGGGCTCAGGCACTGAAGCTTTCTTT	CASSSTSGGSGTEAFF
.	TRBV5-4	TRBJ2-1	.	TGTGCCAGCAGCTTGGTTCAACGAACAGGTCGGGAGCAGTTCTTC	CASSLVQRTGREQFF
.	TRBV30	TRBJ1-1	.	TGTGCCTGGAGTTCCCCCGGGGTAGTCACTGAAGCTTTCTTT	CAWSSPGVVTEAFF
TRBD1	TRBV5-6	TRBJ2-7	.	TGTGCCAGCAGTGAGGACAGGGGGTCCTACGAGCAGTACTTC	CASSEDRGSYEQYF
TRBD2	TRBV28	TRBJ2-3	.	TGTGCCAGCAGTCTCACGGGACTAACTAGCACAGATACGCAGTATTTT	CASSLTGLTSTDTQYF
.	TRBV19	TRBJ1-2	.	TGTGCCAGTAGCAGCGAGGGCGGGCTTAACTATGGCTACACCTTC	CASSSEGGLNYGYTF
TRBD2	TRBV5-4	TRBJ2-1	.	TGTGCCAGCAGCCTTGGACTAGCGGGAGTCGCAAACAATGAGCAGTTCTTC	CASSLGLAGVANNEQFF
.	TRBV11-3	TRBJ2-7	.	TGTGCCAGCAGCTTACGCAGGGGTGGACTTTTGGGCACCTACGAGCAGTACTTC	CASSLRRGGLLGTYEQYF
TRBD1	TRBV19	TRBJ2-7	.	TGTGCCAGTAGTATAGTCCCTGGACAGGGGGCGTACGAGCAGTACTTC	CASSIVPGQGAYEQYF
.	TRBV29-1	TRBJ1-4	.	TGCAGCGTTCGGGGAGGGGGGCTTAATGAAAAACTGTTTTTT	CSVRGGGLNEKLFF
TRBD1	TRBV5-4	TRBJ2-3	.	TGTGCCAGCAGCCCGGGCGGGACAGGGGCGTCAGATACGCAGTATTTT	CASSPGGTGASDTQYF
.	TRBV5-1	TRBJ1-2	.	TGCGCCAGCAGTATAGCAGGGGTTAACTATGGCTACACCTTC	CASSIAGVNYGYTF
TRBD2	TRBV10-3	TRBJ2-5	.	TGTGCCATCAGTGGTGTAGCGGGAGAGGGACCCAGGGCACAAGAGACCCAGTACTTC	CAISGVAGEGPRAQETQYF
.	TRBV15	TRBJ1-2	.	TGTGCCACCAGCAGAGCAGGGTCTTATGGCTACACCTTC	CATSRAGSYGYTF
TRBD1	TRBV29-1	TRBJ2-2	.	TGCAGCGCAGCCGGGACAGGGAACACCGGGGAGCTGTTTTTT	CSAAGTGNTGELFF
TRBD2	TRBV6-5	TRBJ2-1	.	TGTGCCAGCCGACCTCCCAGCGGGAGGGCCCATGAGCAGTTCTTC	CASRPPSGRAHEQFF